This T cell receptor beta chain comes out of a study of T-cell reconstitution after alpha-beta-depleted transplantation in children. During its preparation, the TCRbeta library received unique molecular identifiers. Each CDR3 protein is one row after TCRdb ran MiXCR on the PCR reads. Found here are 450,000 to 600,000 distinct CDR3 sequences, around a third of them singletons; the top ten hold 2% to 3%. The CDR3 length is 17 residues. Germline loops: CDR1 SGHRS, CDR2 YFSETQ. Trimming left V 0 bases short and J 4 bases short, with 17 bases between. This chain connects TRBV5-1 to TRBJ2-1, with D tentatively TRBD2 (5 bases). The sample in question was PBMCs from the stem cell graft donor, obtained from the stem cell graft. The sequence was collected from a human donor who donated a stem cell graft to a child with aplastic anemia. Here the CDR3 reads CASSLDSPAGIYNEQFF. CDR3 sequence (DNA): TGCGCCAGCAGCTTGGATTCCCCGGCGGGTATATACAATGAGCAGTTCTTC.